The entry below describes one T cell receptor beta chain. Its antigen target is currently unknown. This may arise from a read error, as a much more abundant clone is one base away. Lacking the conserved final phenylalanine or tryptophan, this CDR3 likely reflects a read error. This specimen comes from a study of shared clonotypes between healthy human individuals (dated by TCRdb to 2018 to 2020). For the study in its entirety: The cohort comprised a couple of women and a few men aged 18 to 49 years. Blood TCR repertoires of a handful of healthy adults were deeply sequenced to estimate repertoire size and the extent of clonotype sharing between individuals. Libraries were prepared and TCR repertoires were sequenced by different laboratories using diverse techniques, in order to increase sequencing depth and limit assay-specific biases. Between about 0.9 and 9 billion PBMCs per donor were obtained by leukapheresis. Study-level results and caveats: Because the study included only a small number of donors, the genetic and exposure-history diversity represented was limited. Pairwise subsampling led to the expectation that sequencing depth would affect the degree of clonotype sharing among donors. Sampling was restricted to blood, and TCR repertoires in tissues likely differ from the TCR repertoires found in blood.

The donors were healthy, HIV-negative adults who had no recently reported acute infections or vaccinations. Only Caucasian adults living in Nashville, Tennessee, USA were represented among the donors. For unsorted samples, approximately 81 million PBMCs were counted, and genomic DNA was extracted using the QIAamp DNA Blood Mini kit. Blood was collected by leukapheresis, and PBMCs were isolated by Ficoll-Histopaque density gradient centrifugation and then cryopreserved in liquid nitrogen vapor phase. Using the deep immunoSEQ assay, multiplex PCR amplified TCR CDR3 regions from genomic DNA. Extracted genomic DNA from each cell subset was distributed evenly across all wells of several immunoSEQ 96-well plates, and each plate was treated as a replicate. For unsorted PBMC, approximately 0.3 ug of genomic DNA, equivalent to about 30,000 T cell genomes, went into each replicate PCR. Unsorted PBMC genomic DNA was sequenced across ten immunoSEQ deep assay plates. Purified libraries were quantified with a Qubit 3.0 fluorometer, sized on a Bioanalyzer 2100, and re-quantified with the KAPA Library Quantification kit. Every immunoSEQ 96-well plate was sequenced on a dedicated single-read 150-cycle Illumina NextSeq 550 flow cell. From the authors' description of their analysis: Because the immunoSEQ output included only junctional sequences and no quality scores, the filtering could not be the same as the filtering used for full-length reads. Sequences were annotated with PyIR, a Python wrapper for IgBLAST v1.9, and V/J genes and CDR3 were assigned using IMGT germline references. Any read was removed if the V/J assignment was weak (E-value above 1e-6), the CDR3 was missing, or the read contained stop codons, out-of-frame junctions, or ambiguous translated residues. V3J clonotypes were defined as sequences sharing the same inferred V gene, J gene, and CDR3 amino acid sequence. The percentage overlap between two repertoires was calculated by dividing the number of shared unique clonotypes by the size of the smaller repertoire. Richness of each repertoire was evaluated using RTK rarefaction, the Chao1 estimator, and Recon v2.1 estimates of unobserved clonotypes. The immuneACCESS repertoire file appears here via TCRdb, limited to in-frame rearrangements. These files lack a portion of the clones; in checked studies, under half of the deficit traces to unresolved V genes, and the cause of the others is not known. For V, J and clone size, that table is used; D and trimming come from the DNA. Here the sample has about half a million clones; 81% occur a single time. The ten biggest clones cover about 13% of the sample.

The sequence derives from a woman in her thirties or forties in good health. Some clones in this sample may be carry-over from other donors' samples. The source material was PBMCs.

The DNA sequence is as follows: TGTGCCTGGAGTGGACAGGGCTCTACCTACGAGCAGTACCTC. It translates to CAWSGQGSTYEQYL. In this chain, TRBV30 is recombined with TRBJ2-7; TRBD1 agrees with 7 junctional bases. Clipping removes 1 base from V and 2 bases from J, with 5 as the unmatched junction base count. The CDR3 is 14 residues long, ends included. Only the CDR3 DNA stays, 42 bases, in frame from base 1. CDR1 GTSNPN and CDR2 SVGIG were looked up in the germline V gene (reference sequence).